The 9 T cell receptor beta chains below come from one sample, sequenced in a study of technical replicates of blood from a few donors (dated by TCRdb to about 2017). The library came from the immunoSEQ multiplex PCR assay. The immuneACCESS repertoire file appears here via TCRdb, limited to in-frame rearrangements. These files lack a portion of the clones; in checked studies, under half of the deficit traces to unresolved V genes, and the cause of the others is not known. For this sample there are about 62,000 clones; nearly 90% appear just once. The ten top clones hold 4.8% of the sample. Sequenced material: PBMCs. These receptor sequences come from a human donor in good health. Some clones in this sample may be carry-over from other donors' samples.

This chain uses TRBV5-6 with TRBJ2-7; no clear D. V shed 3 bases and J shed 2 bases, with 9 bases lying between them. CDR3 length: 13 residues. The germline gives CDR1 SGHDT, CDR2 YYEEEE. In DNA, the CDR3 is TGTGCCAGCAGCTCAGGATACACCTACGAGCAGTACTTC. Its protein product is CASSSGYTYEQYF.

The rearrangement joins TRBV10-3 to TRBJ2-7; no firm D call. Germline loops: CDR1 ENHRY, CDR2 SYGVKD. This CDR3 comprises 13 residues. Deletions cut 2 bases from V and 3 bases from J, with 8 bases between. The CDR3 bases are TGTGCCATCAGTGAGCATGTAGACTACGAGCAGTACTTC. As protein: CAISEHVDYEQYF.

V is TRBV11-2 and J is TRBJ1-3, with 10 bases identical to TRBD1. CDR3 length: 19 residues. Germline lookup yields CDR1 SGHAT and CDR2 FQNNGV. V shed 0 bases and J 0 bases; nucleotides not matched to a gene: 8. In DNA form, the CDR3 reads TGTGCCAGCAGCTTAGATTTAGGCGGGACAGGGGTCTCTGGAAACACCATATATTTT. Amino acids: CASSLDLGGTGVSGNTIYF.

The chain carries TRBV18 and TRBJ2-7, with D perhaps matching TRBD2 (6 bases). Germline CDR1 and CDR2: KGHSH and LQKENI. The CDR3 is 16 amino acids. The V and J ends lost 1 base and 6 bases respectively, with 19 bases between them. CDR3 amino acids: CASSPRWRDNRAEQYF. The CDR3 nucleotides are TGTGCCAGCTCACCACGGTGGCGGGATAATAGGGCCGAGCAGTACTTC.

The CDR3 here is CASSLSGQGNYGYTF. Here the CDR3 DNA reads TGTGCCAGCAGCTTAAGCGGACAGGGCAACTATGGCTACACCTTC. This sequence joins TRBV7-9 and TRBJ1-2; 8 nucleotides agree with TRBD1. The CDR3 runs to 15 residues. The V gene end was trimmed by 2 bases and the J gene end by 2 bases; junction bases not matched to a gene: 4. Germline V gene sequence: CDR1 SEHNR, CDR2 FQNEAQ (reference sequence).

CDR3 protein: CASGLQGAVTEAFF. The CDR3 coding sequence is TGTGCTAGTGGTCTTCAGGGGGCAGTCACTGAAGCTTTCTTT. The chain couples TRBV12-5 to TRBJ1-1; TRBD1 matches 8 bases. This CDR3 is 14 amino acids long. The V segment lost 5 bases and the J segment 4 bases; nucleotides outside the gene matches: 6. From germline, CDR1 is LGHNT and CDR2 FRNRAP.

The chain employs TRBV6-5 and TRBJ2-1, with 7 bases lining up with TRBD2. Germline V gene data show CDR1 as MNHEY and CDR2 as SVGAGI. Losses at the gene ends were 2 bases for V and 5 bases for J; bases not matched to a gene: 9. This CDR3 spans 16 amino acids. The CDR3 loop reads CASSYPGTKTNNEQFF. For the CDR3, the DNA is TGTGCCAGCAGTTACCCCGGGACTAAGACCAACAATGAGCAGTTCTTC.

This clone was picked up one time. The CDR3 DNA is TGTGCCAGCAGCCGTAGCGGGGGGGCCTCAGATACGCAGTATTTT. Translated, it gives CASSRSGGASDTQYF. The J gene is TRBJ2-3, the V gene TRBV7-3; the match to TRBD2 covers 11 bases. The CDR3 covers 15 residues. CDR1 is SGHTA, CDR2 FQGTGA, per germline. With 5 bases clipped from V and 4 bases from J, the junction kept 5 bases outside the gene matches.

This rearrangement joins TRBV7-9 to TRBJ2-7; D is perhaps TRBD1 (6 bases). Germline V gene sequence: CDR1 SEHNR, CDR2 FQNEAQ (reference sequence). This CDR3 spans 11 amino acids. V dropped 5 bases and J dropped 7 bases, with 9 bases sitting between them. CDR3 nucleotides: TGTGCCAGCAGCGGACAGCGGGAGCAGTACTTC. Amino acids: CASSGQREQYF.